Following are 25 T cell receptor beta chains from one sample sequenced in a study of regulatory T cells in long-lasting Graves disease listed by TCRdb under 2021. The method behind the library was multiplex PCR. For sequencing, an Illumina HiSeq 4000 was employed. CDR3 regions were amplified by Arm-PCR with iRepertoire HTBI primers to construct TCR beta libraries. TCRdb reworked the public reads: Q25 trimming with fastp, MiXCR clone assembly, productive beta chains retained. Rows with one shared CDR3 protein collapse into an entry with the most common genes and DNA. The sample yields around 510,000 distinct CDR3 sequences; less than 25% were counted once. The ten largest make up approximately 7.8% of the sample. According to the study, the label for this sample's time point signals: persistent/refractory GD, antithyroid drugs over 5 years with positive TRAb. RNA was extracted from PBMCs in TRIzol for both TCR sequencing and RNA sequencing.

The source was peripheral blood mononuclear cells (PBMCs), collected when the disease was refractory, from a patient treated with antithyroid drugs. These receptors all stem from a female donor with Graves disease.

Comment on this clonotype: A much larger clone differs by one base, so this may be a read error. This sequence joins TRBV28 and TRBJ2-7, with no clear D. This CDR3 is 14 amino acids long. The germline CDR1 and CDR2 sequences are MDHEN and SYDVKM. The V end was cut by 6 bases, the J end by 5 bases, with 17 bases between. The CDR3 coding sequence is TGTGCCAGCAGCTCCCGGTTACTCCCTAACGAGCAGTACTTC. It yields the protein CASSSRLLPNEQYF.

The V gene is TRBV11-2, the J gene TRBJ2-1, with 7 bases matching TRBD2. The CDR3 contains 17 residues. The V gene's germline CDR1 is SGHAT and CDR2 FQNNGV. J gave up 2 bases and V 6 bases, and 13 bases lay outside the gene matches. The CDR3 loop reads CASRKLAGQPPYNEQFF. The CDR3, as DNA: TGTGCCAGCAGGAAATTAGCGGGCCAGCCCCCCTACAATGAGCAGTTCTTC.

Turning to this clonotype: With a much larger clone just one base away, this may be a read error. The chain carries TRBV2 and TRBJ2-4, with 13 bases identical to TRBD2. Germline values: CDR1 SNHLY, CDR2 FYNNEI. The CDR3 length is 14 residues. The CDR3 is CASKSGLAGSIRYF. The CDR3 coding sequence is TGTGCCAGCAAATCGGGACTAGCGGGAAGCATTCGGTACTTC.

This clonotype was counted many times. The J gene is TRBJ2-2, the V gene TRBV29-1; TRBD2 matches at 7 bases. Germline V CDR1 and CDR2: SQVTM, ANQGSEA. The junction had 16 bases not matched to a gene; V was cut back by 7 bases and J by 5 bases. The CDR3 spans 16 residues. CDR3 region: CSATTPRREGTGELFF. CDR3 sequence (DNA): TGCAGCGCGACTACTCCCAGGAGGGAGGGGACCGGGGAGCTGTTTTTT.

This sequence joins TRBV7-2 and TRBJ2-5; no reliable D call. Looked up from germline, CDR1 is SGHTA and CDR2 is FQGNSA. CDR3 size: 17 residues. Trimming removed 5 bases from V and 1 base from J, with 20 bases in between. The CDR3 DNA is TGTGCCAGCAGCCCTCTAGGTCAGGAGTTTGGCCAAGAGACCCAGTACTTC. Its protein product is CASSPLGQEFGQETQYF.

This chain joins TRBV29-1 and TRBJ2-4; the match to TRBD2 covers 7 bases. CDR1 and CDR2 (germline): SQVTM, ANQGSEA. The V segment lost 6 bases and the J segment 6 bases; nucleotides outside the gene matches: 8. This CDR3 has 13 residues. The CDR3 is CSVTERDLNIQYF. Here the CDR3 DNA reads TGCAGCGTGACCGAGCGGGATCTAAACATTCAGTACTTC.

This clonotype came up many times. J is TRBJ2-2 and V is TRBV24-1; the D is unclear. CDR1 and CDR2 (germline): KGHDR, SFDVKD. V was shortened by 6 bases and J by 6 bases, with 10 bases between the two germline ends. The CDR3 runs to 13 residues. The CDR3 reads CATSIRLAGELFF. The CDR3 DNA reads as TGTGCCACCAGTATCAGGTTGGCCGGGGAGCTGTTTTTT.

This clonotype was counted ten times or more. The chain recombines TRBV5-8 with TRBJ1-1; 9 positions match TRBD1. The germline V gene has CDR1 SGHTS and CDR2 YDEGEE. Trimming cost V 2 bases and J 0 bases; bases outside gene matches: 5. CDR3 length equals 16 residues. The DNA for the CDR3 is TGTGCCAGCAGCTTACCGGGACAGGGAGTGAACACTGAAGCTTTCTTT. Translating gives CASSLPGQGVNTEAFF.

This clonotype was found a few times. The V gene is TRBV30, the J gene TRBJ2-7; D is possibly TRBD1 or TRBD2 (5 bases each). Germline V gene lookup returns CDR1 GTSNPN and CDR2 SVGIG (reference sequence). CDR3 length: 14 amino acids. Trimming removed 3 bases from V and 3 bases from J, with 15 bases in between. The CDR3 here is CAWRDGGALYEQYF. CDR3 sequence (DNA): TGTGCCTGGAGAGATGGGGGAGCCCTCTACGAGCAGTACTTC.

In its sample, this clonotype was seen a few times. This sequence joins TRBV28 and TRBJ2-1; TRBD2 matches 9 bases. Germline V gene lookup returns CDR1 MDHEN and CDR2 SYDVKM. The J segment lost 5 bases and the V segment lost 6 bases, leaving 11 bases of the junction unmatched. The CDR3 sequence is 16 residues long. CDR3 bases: TGTGCCAGCAGCCAAGCCCTAGCGGGACACAACAATGAGCAGTTCTTC. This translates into CASSQALAGHNNEQFF.

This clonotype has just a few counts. Here the CDR3 reads CSVGQGELGTEAFF. The CDR3 DNA sequence: TGCAGCGTGGGACAGGGGGAGTTGGGCACTGAAGCTTTCTTT. This chain links TRBV29-1 with TRBJ1-1, with TRBD1 matching 11 bases. The CDR3 contains 14 residues. Unmatched junction bases numbered 7, after V lost 6 bases and J lost 4 bases. Per germline, CDR1 SQVTM and CDR2 ANQGSEA. The complete variable domain, with remaining parts taken from reference TRBV29-1 and TRBJ1-1, reads SAVISQKPSRDICQRGTSLTIQCQVDSQVTMMFWYRQQPGQSLTLIATANQGSEATYESGFVIDKFPISRPNLTFSTLTVSNMSPEDSSIYLCSVGQGELGTEAFFGQGTRLTVV.

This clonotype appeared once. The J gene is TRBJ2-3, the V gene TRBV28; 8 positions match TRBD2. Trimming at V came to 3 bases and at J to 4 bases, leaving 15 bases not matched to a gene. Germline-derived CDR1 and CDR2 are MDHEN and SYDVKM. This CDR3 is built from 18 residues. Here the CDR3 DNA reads TGTGCCAGCAGTTTTAACCTCGGGGGGGCTACCGAGGCAGATACGCAGTATTTT. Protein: CASSFNLGGATEADTQYF.

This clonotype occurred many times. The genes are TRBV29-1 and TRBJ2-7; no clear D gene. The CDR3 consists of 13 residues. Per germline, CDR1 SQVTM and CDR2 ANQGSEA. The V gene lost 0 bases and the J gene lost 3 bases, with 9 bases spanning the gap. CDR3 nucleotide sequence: TGCAGCGTTGAAGATAACGGAAACTACGAGCAGTACTTC. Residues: CSVEDNGNYEQYF.

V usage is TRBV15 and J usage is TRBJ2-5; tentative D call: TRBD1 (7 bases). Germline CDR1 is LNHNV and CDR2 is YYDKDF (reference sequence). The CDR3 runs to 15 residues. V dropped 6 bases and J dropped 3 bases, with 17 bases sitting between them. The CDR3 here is CATSEPQGTEETQYF. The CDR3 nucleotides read TGTGCCACCAGTGAACCACAGGGGACTGAAGAGACCCAGTACTTC.

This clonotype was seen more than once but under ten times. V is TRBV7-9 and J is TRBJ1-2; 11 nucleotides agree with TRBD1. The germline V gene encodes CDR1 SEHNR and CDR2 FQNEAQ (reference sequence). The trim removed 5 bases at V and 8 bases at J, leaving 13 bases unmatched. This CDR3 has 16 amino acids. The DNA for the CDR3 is TGTGCCAGCAGCGCCTACGACAGGGACAGGGGGAAGGGCTACACCTTC. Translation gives CASSAYDRDRGKGYTF.

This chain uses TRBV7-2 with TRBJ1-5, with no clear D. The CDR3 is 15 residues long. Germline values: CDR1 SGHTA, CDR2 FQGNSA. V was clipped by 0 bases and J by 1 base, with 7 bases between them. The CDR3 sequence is CASSLALVSNQPQHF. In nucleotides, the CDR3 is TGTGCCAGCAGCTTAGCGCTGGTCAGCAATCAGCCCCAGCATTTT. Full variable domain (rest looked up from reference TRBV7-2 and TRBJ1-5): GAGVSQSPSNKVTEKGKDVELRCDPISGHTALYWYRQSLGQGLEFLIYFQGNSAPDKSGLPSDRFSAERTGGSVSTLTIQRTQQEDSAVYLCASSLALVSNQPQHFGDGTRLSIL.

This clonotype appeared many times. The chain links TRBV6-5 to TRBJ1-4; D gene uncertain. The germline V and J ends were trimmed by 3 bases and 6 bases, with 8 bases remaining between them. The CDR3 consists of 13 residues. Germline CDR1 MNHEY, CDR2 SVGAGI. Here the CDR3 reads CASSYAGDEKLFF. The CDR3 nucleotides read TGTGCCAGCAGTTATGCCGGGGATGAAAAACTGTTTTTT.

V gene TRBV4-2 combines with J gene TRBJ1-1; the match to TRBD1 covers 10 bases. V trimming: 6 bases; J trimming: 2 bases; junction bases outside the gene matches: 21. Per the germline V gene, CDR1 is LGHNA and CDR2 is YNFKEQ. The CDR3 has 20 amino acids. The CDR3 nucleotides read TGTGCCAGCAGACGAGGGGAAGGATTGGGACAGGGGAGTGCAAACACTGAAGCTTTCTTT. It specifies CASRRGEGLGQGSANTEAFF.

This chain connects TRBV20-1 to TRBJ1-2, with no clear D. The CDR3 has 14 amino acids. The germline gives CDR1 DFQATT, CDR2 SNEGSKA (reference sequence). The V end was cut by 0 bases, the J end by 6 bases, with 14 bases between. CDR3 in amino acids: CSARDPGRVHGYTF. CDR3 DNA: TGCAGTGCTAGAGACCCCGGCCGGGTGCATGGCTACACCTTC.

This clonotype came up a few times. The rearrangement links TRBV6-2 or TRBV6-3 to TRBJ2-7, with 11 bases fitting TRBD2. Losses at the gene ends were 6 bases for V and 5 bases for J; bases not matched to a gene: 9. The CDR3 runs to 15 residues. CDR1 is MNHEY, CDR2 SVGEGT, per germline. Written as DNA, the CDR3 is TGTGCCAGCAGAACGACTAGCGGGAAGTTCGACGAGCAGTACTTC. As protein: CASRTTSGKFDEQYF.

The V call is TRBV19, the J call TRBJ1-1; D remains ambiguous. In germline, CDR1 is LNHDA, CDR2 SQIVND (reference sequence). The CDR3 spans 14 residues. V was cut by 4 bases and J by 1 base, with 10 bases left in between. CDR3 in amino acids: CASSSQAWNTEAFF. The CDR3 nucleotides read TGTGCCAGTAGTAGTCAAGCGTGGAACACTGAAGCTTTCTTT.

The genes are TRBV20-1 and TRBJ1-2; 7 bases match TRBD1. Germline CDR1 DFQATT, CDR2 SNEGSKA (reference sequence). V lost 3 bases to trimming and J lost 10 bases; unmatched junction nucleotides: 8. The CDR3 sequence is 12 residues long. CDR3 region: CSARGRGPDYTF. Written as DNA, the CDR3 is TGCAGTGCTAGGGGTAGGGGGCCTGACTACACCTTC.

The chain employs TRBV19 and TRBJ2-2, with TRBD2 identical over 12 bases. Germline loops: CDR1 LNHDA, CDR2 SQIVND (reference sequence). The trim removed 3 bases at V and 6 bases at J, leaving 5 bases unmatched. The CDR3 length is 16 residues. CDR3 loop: CASSMPTSGSAGELFF. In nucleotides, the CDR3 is TGTGCCAGTAGTATGCCGACTAGCGGGAGCGCCGGGGAGCTGTTTTTT.

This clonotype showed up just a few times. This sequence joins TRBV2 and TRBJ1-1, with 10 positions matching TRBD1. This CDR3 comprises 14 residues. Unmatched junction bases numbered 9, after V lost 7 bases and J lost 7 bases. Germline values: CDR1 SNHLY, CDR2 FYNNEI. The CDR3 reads CASNPTGGRGEAFF. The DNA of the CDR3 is TGTGCCAGCAACCCGACAGGGGGCCGGGGTGAAGCTTTCTTT.

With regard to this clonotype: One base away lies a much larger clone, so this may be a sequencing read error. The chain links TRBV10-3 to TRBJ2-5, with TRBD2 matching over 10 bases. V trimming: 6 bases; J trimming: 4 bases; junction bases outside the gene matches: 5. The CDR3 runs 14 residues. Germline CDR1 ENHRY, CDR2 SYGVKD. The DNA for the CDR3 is TGTGCCATCAGGGGGACTAGCGTGATAGAGACCCAGTACTTC. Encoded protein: CAIRGTSVIETQYF.